These 14 T cell receptor beta chains were all obtained from the same sample, sequenced in a study of OX40 agonist ivuxolimab in advanced cancers. The method was immunoSEQ multiplex PCR; TCRdb's version includes in-frame clones alone and lacks a portion of them. The sample consists of tens of thousands of clones, 92% of them appearing once. The material sequenced was CD4+ or CD8+ T cells sorted from blood, taken in a trial of the OX40 agonist ivuxolimab. Source of these receptors: an adult with an advanced solid tumor such as melanoma, head and neck, liver or kidney cancer.

The rearrangement uses TRBV28 and TRBJ2-1; a weak D match, TRBD1 (5 bases). V lost 2 bases to trimming and J lost 8 bases, with 16 bases between them. The CDR3 totals 15 residues. Germline V gives CDR1 MDHEN, CDR2 SYDVKM. CDR3 in DNA: TGTGCCAGCAGTTTAGGGGCCAATCCAGCCGATGAGCAGTTCTTC. This gives the protein CASSLGANPADEQFF.

This clone showed up just once. The rearrangement joins TRBV9 to TRBJ2-3; 14 bases are shared with TRBD2. CDR3 length: 17 amino acids. CDR1 is SGDLS and CDR2 is YYNGEE in the germline V gene. Trimming took 0 bases from V and 4 from J; bases not matched to a gene: 4. The CDR3 coding sequence is TGTGCCAGCAGCGTAGCTCAGACTAGCGGGGGGGCAGATACGCAGTATTTT. Protein product: CASSVAQTSGGADTQYF.

The chain is built from TRBV27 and TRBJ2-4; the match to TRBD2 covers 8 bases. Trimming cost V 2 bases and J 6 bases; bases outside gene matches: 6. The CDR3 contains 15 residues. From germline, CDR1 is MNHEY and CDR2 SMNVEV (reference sequence). The CDR3 protein is CASSLRPSGGNIQYF. The CDR3 bases are TGTGCCAGCAGTTTACGTCCCAGCGGGGGAAACATTCAGTACTTC.

The V gene is TRBV27, the J gene TRBJ1-4; no definite D call. From germline, CDR1 is MNHEY and CDR2 SMNVEV (reference sequence). Trimming left V 6 bases short and J 0 bases short, with 14 bases between. The CDR3 runs 16 residues. CDR3 coding DNA: TGTGCCAGCAGCCCCTTGGGGATCTCAACTAATGAAAAACTGTTTTTT. It codes for CASSPLGISTNEKLFF. Full variable domain (outside the CDR3, taken from reference TRBV27 and TRBJ1-4): EAQVTQNPRYLITVTGKKLTVTCSQNMNHEYMSWYRQDPGLGLRQIYYSMNVEVTDKGDVPEGYKVSRKEKRNFPLILESPSPNQTSLYFCASSPLGISTNEKLFFGSGTQLSVL.

The V gene is TRBV27, the J gene TRBJ1-4; 9 positions match TRBD1. The CDR3 spans 16 residues. The germline V gene encodes CDR1 MNHEY and CDR2 SMNVEV (reference sequence). V lost 4 bases, J lost 4 bases, and 7 bases stayed unmatched. The CDR3 reads CASSSSPGQGNEKLFF. In nucleotides, the CDR3 is TGTGCCAGCAGTTCATCGCCGGGACAGGGTAATGAAAAACTGTTTTTT.

The chain carries TRBV2 and TRBJ1-2, with a weak D call TRBD1 (5 bases). V gave up 0 bases and J gave up 4 bases, with 15 bases separating them. The CDR3 runs to 16 residues. From germline, CDR1 is SNHLY and CDR2 FYNNEI. As DNA, the CDR3 is TGTGCCAGCAGTGAAGCGGGGCACCCCGGGACCTATGGCTACACCTTC. Translation: CASSEAGHPGTYGYTF.

The chain recombines TRBV4-1 with TRBJ2-7, with D tentatively TRBD1 (5 bases). The V gene's germline CDR1 is MGHRA and CDR2 YSYEKL. Trimming pared 0 bases from V and 4 bases from J, leaving 10 bases between. This CDR3 comprises 14 residues. CDR3 amino acids: CASSQDLRAYEQYF. The CDR3, as DNA: TGCGCCAGCAGCCAAGATCTCAGGGCTTACGAGCAGTACTTC.

This clone was seen a few times. The rearrangement uses TRBV18 and TRBJ1-1; unclear D gene. CDR3 size: 12 residues. Germline V CDR1 and CDR2: KGHSH, LQKENI. Trimming took 2 bases from V and 6 from J, leaving 7 bases between them. CDR3 sequence: CASSPDKPEAFF. The CDR3 DNA follows: TGTGCCAGCTCACCAGACAAGCCTGAAGCTTTCTTT.

The table lists this clone with a count of one. This rearrangement joins TRBV5-1 to TRBJ2-5; 9 nucleotides agree with TRBD1. The trim removed 1 base at V and 4 bases at J, leaving 17 bases unmatched. CDR1 and CDR2 (germline): SGHRS, YFSETQ. The CDR3 is 19 residues long. In DNA form, the CDR3 reads TGCGCCAGCAGCTTGATCCCTGCACCTCACAGGGGGCGGGGAGAGACCCAGTACTTC. It codes for CASSLIPAPHRGRGETQYF. Supplemented by reference TRBV5-1 and TRBJ2-5, the full variable domain reads KAGVTQTPRYLIKTRGQQVTLSCSPISGHRSVSWYQQTPGQGLQFLFEYFSETQRNKGNFPGRFSGRQFSNSRSEMNVSTLELGDSALYLCASSLIPAPHRGRGETQYFGPGTRLLVL.

This clone was counted a few times. V gene TRBV27 combines with J gene TRBJ1-1; D is unresolved. The CDR3 covers 15 residues. The germline V and J ends were trimmed by 0 bases and 0 bases, with 8 bases remaining between them. Germline assignment: CDR1 MNHEY and CDR2 SMNVEV (reference sequence). The DNA for the CDR3 is TGTGCCAGCAGTTTATCGGCACACCTGAACACTGAAGCTTTCTTT. As protein: CASSLSAHLNTEAFF.

This clone appeared a single time. The rearrangement joins TRBV27 to TRBJ1-5; 9 positions match TRBD1. V gave up 6 bases and J gave up 0 bases; unmatched junction bases: 0. The CDR3 covers 14 residues. Germline loops: CDR1 MNHEY, CDR2 SMNVEV (reference sequence). CDR3 nucleotides: TGTGCCAGCAGGACAGGGGGTAGCAATCAGCCCCAGCATTTT. It translates to CASRTGGSNQPQHF.

In DNA, the CDR3 is TGTGCTGCGAGCGCCACAGGGTTACCATACACTGAAGCTTTCTTT. This translates into CAASATGLPYTEAFF. The V and J genes are TRBV28 and TRBJ1-1; weak D call: TRBD1 (6 bases). The CDR3 loop spans 15 amino acids. Germline values: CDR1 MDHEN, CDR2 SYDVKM.

The J gene is TRBJ1-5, the V gene TRBV19; 9 bases are a match to TRBD1. V trimming: 5 bases; J trimming: 6 bases; junction bases outside the gene matches: 11. The CDR3 is 16 amino acids. Germline V gene sequence: CDR1 LNHDA, CDR2 SQIVND (reference sequence). This CDR3 is CASSVLRGQGSQPQHF. The CDR3 DNA sequence: TGTGCCAGTAGTGTACTTCGAGGACAGGGGAGTCAGCCCCAGCATTTT.

The chain has TRBV27 and TRBJ1-1; maybe TRBD1 (6 bases). The germline V and J ends were trimmed by 5 bases and 0 bases, with 13 bases remaining between them. This CDR3 spans 15 amino acids. Germline V gene lookup returns CDR1 MNHEY and CDR2 SMNVEV (reference sequence). The CDR3 here is CASSLLGHLNTEAFF. CDR3 sequence (DNA): TGTGCCAGCAGTCTGTTGGGACATTTGAACACTGAAGCTTTCTTT.